Reported below is one T cell receptor beta chain. The antigen is unknown. The record originates from a study of cytomegalovirus exposure and HLA in healthy donors. Study as a whole: From donors who were HLA-typed, an early data release held about 89 million unique TCRs. Overall study results and limits: A later analysis found common viral pathogens apparently linked to several of the most significant clusters. Earlier analysis looked at TCR beta V segments, and most were productive about 90% or about 30% of the time.

The CDR3 extends over 13 amino acids. From germline, CDR1 is LGHNA and CDR2 YSLEER. V lost 0 bases to trimming and J lost 5 bases, with 7 bases between them. Use of 60 Vbeta and 13 Jbeta primers characterized the PCR. Authors' processing steps: An analysis performed later counted 60 million to 90 million unique TCR beta chains (roughly 11 million of them shared). The table came from immunoSEQ multiplex PCR; TCRdb's copy has only in-frame clones and leaves some out. The DNA gave D and trimming, while V, J and clone size come from that table. This sample yields 89,000 or so clones, of which around 74% are seen a single time; under 2.5% belongs to the top ten.

The rearrangement links TRBV4-3 to TRBJ1-1; D remains ambiguous. The sample consisted of PBMCs. The TCR originated in a boy under 18 in good health and CMV-seronegative. The DNA for the CDR3 is TGCGCCAGCAGCCAAGATCTCGGGACTGAAGCTTTCTTT. This gives the protein CASSQDLGTEAFF.